Described below is a single T cell receptor beta chain sequence and its context. The specificity of this receptor is unknown. No clone much larger than this one lies a single base away; base qualities are absent. Using the deep immunoSEQ assay, multiplex PCR amplified TCR CDR3 regions from genomic DNA. Extracted genomic DNA from each cell subset was spread evenly across all wells of several immunoSEQ 96-well plates, with each plate serving as a replicate. For sorted subsets, each replicate PCR was loaded with approximately 190 ng genomic DNA, equivalent to about 30,000 T cell genomes. The purified libraries were quantified using a Qubit 3.0 fluorometer, sized with a Bioanalyzer 2100, and then quantified again using the KAPA Library Quantification kit. Every immunoSEQ 96-well plate was sequenced on a separate single-read 150-cycle Illumina NextSeq 550 flow cell. The paper's processing steps were these. The immunoSEQ output contained only junctional sequences without quality scores, so filtering could not match that applied to full-length reads. Sequences were annotated with PyIR, a Python wrapper for IgBLAST v1.9, and V/J genes and CDR3 were assigned using IMGT germline references. Reads were removed for weak V/J assignments (E-value above 1e-6), missing CDR3, stop codons, out-of-frame junctions, or ambiguous translated residues. V3J clonotypes were defined as sequences sharing the same inferred V gene, J gene, and CDR3 amino acid sequence. To compute the percentage overlap between repertoires, the number of shared unique clonotypes was divided by the size of the smaller repertoire. RTK rarefaction, the Chao1 estimator, and Recon v2.1 estimates of unobserved clonotypes were used to assess repertoire richness. Generation probabilities for all TCRbeta clonotypes obtained by the gDNA method from a handful of donors were computed using OLGA. Not all clones reach the TCRdb copy of this immuneACCESS table, which keeps in-frame sequences only. Checked studies attribute under half of the gap to unresolved V genes and leave the rest unexplained. From that table come the V and J calls and clone size; the DNA was used to work out D and trimming. The sample table shows 330,000 or so clones, and around 67% are seen once. Roughly 10% of the sample goes to the ten largest clones.

This entry belongs to a study of shared clonotypes between healthy human individuals (dated by TCRdb to 2018 to 2020). Notes on the research overall: The cohort comprised two women and a few men aged 18 to 49 years. For each donor, three plates each were used for CD4 naive and CD4 memory, two plates were used for CD8 naive, and one plate was used for CD8 memory. To estimate repertoire size and how much clonotypes are shared between individuals, the study performed deep sequencing of blood TCR repertoires from about five healthy adults. To increase sequencing depth and limit assay-specific biases, TCR repertoire library preparation and sequencing were carried out by different laboratories using diverse techniques. Per donor, leukapheresis produced somewhere between about 0.9 and 9 billion PBMCs. The investigation overall reported the following: Because the study included a small number of donors, the genetic and exposure-history diversity represented was limited. Estimated clonotype richness was generally larger for naive than for memory subsets. Sampling was restricted to blood, and TCR repertoires in tissues likely differ from the TCR repertoires found in blood. Even with the large sequencing depth, rarefaction of the sorted-subset datasets indicated that sequencing was incomplete. Across four donors, 5% to 6% of naive CD4, approximately 3.6% of naive CD8, approximately 2.5% of memory CD4, and over 0.35% of memory CD8 clonotypes were shared. Pairwise subsampling led to the expectation that sequencing depth would affect the degree of clonotype sharing among donors. Clonotypes shared by all four sorted-subset donors showed higher generation probabilities than non-shared clonotypes.

The donors were healthy, HIV-negative adults with no recently reported acute infections or vaccinations. Every donor was a Caucasian adult living in Nashville, Tennessee, USA. CD4+ T cells were enriched by magnetic negative selection, after which naive cells were positively selected on CD45RA and the negative fraction was taken as the memory subset. Blood was obtained by leukapheresis, after which PBMCs were separated by Ficoll-Histopaque density gradient centrifugation and cryopreserved in liquid nitrogen vapor phase. Analytical flow cytometry was used to check the purity and quantity of each magnetically sorted T cell population. From each sorted fraction, genomic DNA was isolated and quantified by UV absorbance on a Nanodrop 2000c. The CDR3 runs 15 amino acids, cysteine and phenylalanine included. The entry retains the CDR3 DNA only, 45 bases that are in frame from base 1. CDR1 KGHSH and CDR2 LQKENI are derived from the germline V gene. Compared with germline, V lacks 5 bases and J lacks 4 bases; bases without a gene match: 7.

The specimen sequenced was memory CD4+ T cells sorted from blood. In the paper's terms, the cell subset or site label means: CD45RA-negative fraction. This clonotype was obtained from a man aged 25 to 40 in good health. This receptor chain uses TRBV18 and TRBJ2-3, with 9 central nucleotides matching TRBD2. The bases are TGTGCCAGCTCAATTAGCGGGAGCCTCGCAGATACGCAGTATTTT. It translates as CASSISGSLADTQYF.